Shown below are 14 T cell receptor beta chains from a single sample sequenced in a study of cytotoxic CD8 clonotypes in ibrutinib-treated CLL. Sequencing was performed with immunoSEQ multiplex PCR; in TCRdb, only in-frame clones are kept and a portion is missing. The sample lists around 150,000 clones, roughly 90% occurring once. The sample here was PBMCs, taken at disease progression, from a patient treated with ibrutinib. The receptors come from a human donor with chronic lymphocytic leukemia.

In regard to this clone: It is likely a read error, because the conserved phenylalanine at the end of the CDR3 is missing. The DNA is omitted, as the CDR3 cannot be located on it reliably, and the CDR3 follows TCRdb's listing. The chain links TRBV6-1 to TRBJ2-7; whether TRBD1, the table's D call, matches the DNA was not checked. Germline CDR1 reads MNHNS; CDR2 reads SASEGT. The CDR3 contains 15 residues when both ends are counted. CDR3 loop: CASSEARSGMGQGNL.

This clone was picked up one time. CDR3 in amino acids: CASSLRSNPFYEQYF. The CDR3 DNA reads TGTGCCAGCAGCTTACGAAGCAATCCCTTCTACGAGCAGTACTTC. The rearrangement links TRBV7-6 to TRBJ2-7; D not resolved. The CDR3 has 15 residues. V was cut by 2 bases and J by 3 bases, with 14 bases left in between. Germline values: CDR1 SGHVS, CDR2 FNYEAQ.

The chain carries TRBV19 and TRBJ1-2; D is undetermined. This CDR3 contains 15 residues. Trimming removed 6 bases from V and 2 bases from J, with 16 bases in between. Germline lookup yields CDR1 LNHDA and CDR2 SQIVND (reference sequence). In DNA, the CDR3 is TGTGCCAGTAGCCCCCTGGGTGCGAACAACTATGGCTACACCTTC. Translation gives CASSPLGANNYGYTF.

The V call is TRBV28, the J call TRBJ2-3; a weak D match, TRBD2 (6 bases). The V gene's germline CDR1 is MDHEN and CDR2 SYDVKM. The CDR3 spans 14 residues. The ends were cut back, 5 bases at V and 6 bases at J, with 15 bases in the middle. The CDR3 here is CASSPLWGDDTQYF. In DNA, the CDR3 is TGTGCCAGCAGTCCCCTCTGGGGGGATGATACGCAGTATTTT.

The rearrangement joins TRBV29-1 to TRBJ1-1; D remains unclear. Trimming pared 8 bases from V and 7 bases from J, leaving 17 bases between. This CDR3 is 12 amino acids long. Germline lookup yields CDR1 SQVTM and CDR2 ANQGSEA. In DNA, the CDR3 is TGCAGCCCCTCTATAGTCTACGGTGAAGCTTTCTTT. It specifies CSPSIVYGEAFF.

This rearrangement joins TRBV2 to TRBJ1-2; no clear D. The CDR3 length is 14 residues. The V end was cut by 9 bases, the J end by 7 bases, with 21 bases between. Germline V gene data show CDR1 as SNHLY and CDR2 as FYNNEI. The CDR3 DNA is TGTGCCAGTAGGATGCGGGGAGCAGGTTTTGGCTACACCTTC. Amino acid sequence: CASRMRGAGFGYTF.

The gene calls are TRBV4-3 and TRBJ2-7; possibly TRBD1 for D (5 bases). The V end lost 0 bases, the J end lost 6 bases, and 15 bases lay between the germline ends. The germline V gene encodes CDR1 LGHNA and CDR2 YSLEER. The CDR3 runs 15 residues. CDR3 bases: TGCGCCAGCAGCCAAGACGTAGGGGTGATGGGCGAGCAGTACTTC. This encodes CASSQDVGVMGEQYF.

The rearrangement joins TRBV9 to TRBJ2-3; D is undetermined. The V end was cut by 4 bases, the J end by 6 bases, with 18 bases between. This CDR3 is 15 amino acids long. Germline CDR1 is SGDLS and CDR2 is YYNGEE. DNA of the CDR3: TGTGCCAGCAGCCCCCGTATGAATCTCATGGATACGCAGTATTTT. Translating it yields CASSPRMNLMDTQYF.

The V gene is TRBV9, the J gene TRBJ2-1; the D gene is possibly TRBD1 (7 bases). Germline V gene lookup returns CDR1 SGDLS and CDR2 YYNGEE. The CDR3 is 14 amino acids. The V end lost 4 bases, the J end lost 9 bases, and 17 bases lay between the germline ends. The CDR3 reads CASSFRGTEGEQFF. The CDR3 DNA is TGTGCCAGCAGCTTCAGGGGGACTGAGGGTGAGCAGTTCTTC.

This clone was counted between two and nine times. The chain joins TRBV7-8 to TRBJ1-3, with 9 bases lining up with TRBD1. This CDR3 contains 15 residues. The germline V gene encodes CDR1 SGHVS and CDR2 FQNEAQ. Germline trimming cut 3 bases from V and 0 bases from J; bases unmatched to any gene: 0. Here the CDR3 DNA reads TGTGCCAGCAGCTTGACAGGGGGCTCTGGAAACACCATATATTTT. It translates to CASSLTGGSGNTIYF.

The V and J genes are TRBV7-8 and TRBJ2-2, with D unresolved. CDR1 is SGHVS, CDR2 FQNEAQ, per germline. The CDR3 sequence is 13 residues long. Trimming left V 11 bases short and J 7 bases short, with 17 bases between. CDR3 amino acids: CASSQSSVGELFF. The DNA for the CDR3 is TGTGCCTCAAGCCAGTCCTCTGTCGGGGAGCTGTTTTTT. The full variable domain, completed using reference TRBV7-8 and TRBJ2-2, is GAGVSQSPRYKVAKRGQDVALRCDPISGHVSLFWYQQALGQGPEFLTYFQNEAQLDKSGLPSDRFFAERPEGSVSTLKIQRTQQEDSAVYLCASSQSSVGELFFGEGSRLTVL.

This chain links TRBV6-1 with TRBJ2-1; the D is unclear. CDR1 is MNHNS, CDR2 SASEGT, per germline. There are 11 residues in the CDR3. V was cut by 6 bases and J by 5 bases, with 5 bases left in between. The CDR3 protein is CASRFNNEQFF. DNA of the CDR3: TGTGCCAGCAGGTTTAACAATGAGCAGTTCTTC.

The chain couples TRBV4-3 to TRBJ2-7, with TRBD2 matching over 13 bases. Germline values: CDR1 LGHNA, CDR2 YSLEER. The CDR3 runs 14 residues. V lost 3 bases, J lost 6 bases, and 2 bases stayed unmatched. The CDR3 sequence is CASSHGLAGAEQYF. The CDR3, as DNA: TGCGCCAGCAGCCACGGACTAGCGGGAGCCGAGCAGTACTTC.

The chain joins TRBV19 to TRBJ1-1, with D possibly TRBD1 on 6 matching bases. V was shortened by 0 bases and J by 4 bases, with 15 bases between the two germline ends. Germline V gene lookup returns CDR1 LNHDA and CDR2 SQIVND (reference sequence). This CDR3 spans 16 amino acids. CDR3 coding DNA: TGTGCCAGTAGTATAGATATTAAGGGCAGGGGCACTGAAGCTTTCTTT. Encoded protein: CASSIDIKGRGTEAFF.